These 9 T cell receptor beta chains share one sample of origin, sequenced in a study of shared clonotypes between healthy human individuals. Assay used: immunoSEQ multiplex PCR; TCRdb lists only in-frame clones, some missing. The sample includes around 700,000 clones, around 72% of them seen just once. Sequencing used memory CD4+ T cells sorted from blood. The subset denotes: CD45RA-negative fraction. All receptors derive from a woman in her 30s in good health.

Written as DNA, the CDR3 is TGTGCCAGTAGTATACAAGACAGTCGCTCCTACTCCTACAATGAGCAGTTCTTC. Encoded protein: CASSIQDSRSYSYNEQFF. The V gene is TRBV19, the J gene TRBJ2-1; D may be TRBD1 (5 bases). Trimming took 2 bases from V and 0 from J, leaving 17 bases between them. Germline values: CDR1 LNHDA, CDR2 SQIVND (reference sequence). The CDR3 has 18 residues.

V and J are TRBV11-2 and TRBJ1-2; D is uncertain. Per the germline V gene, CDR1 is SGHAT and CDR2 is FQNNGV. The CDR3 length is 14 residues. Trimming took off 0 bases at V and 8 bases at J, with 13 bases between the two ends. The CDR3: CASSLDTRTHGYTF. The CDR3 region has the DNA TGTGCCAGCAGCTTAGATACCAGAACACACGGCTACACCTTC.

The chain employs TRBV19 and TRBJ2-3; the D is unclear. Germline values: CDR1 LNHDA, CDR2 SQIVND (reference sequence). The length of the CDR3 is 15 residues. The V and J ends lost 7 bases and 6 bases respectively, with 20 bases between them. The CDR3 spells CASTITSANMDTQYF. As DNA, the CDR3 is TGTGCCAGTACCATTACTTCTGCCAATATGGATACGCAGTATTTT.

This clone was found a few times. The J gene is TRBJ2-7, the V gene TRBV28; 8 bases map to TRBD1. CDR3 size: 14 residues. The trim removed 8 bases at V and 2 bases at J, leaving 8 bases unmatched. Germline V gives CDR1 MDHEN, CDR2 SYDVKM. The CDR3 spells CASHGQGPTYEQYF. CDR3 coding DNA: TGTGCCAGCCATGGACAGGGACCTACCTACGAGCAGTACTTC.

The chain combines TRBV7-9 with TRBJ1-2, with D possibly matching TRBD1 (5 bases). The germline V gene encodes CDR1 SEHNR and CDR2 FQNEAQ (reference sequence). Trimming cost V 6 bases and J 2 bases, with 16 bases left between them. This CDR3 has 15 amino acids. CDR3: CASRDRTHLNYGYTF. Written as DNA, the CDR3 is TGTGCCAGCAGGGACCGGACACACCTGAACTATGGCTACACCTTC.

Worth noting for this clone: Other DNA sequences in this specimen translate into the identical CDR3. The chain couples TRBV7-9 to TRBJ2-2; 7 bases match TRBD1. The CDR3 consists of 15 residues. With 4 bases clipped from V and 2 bases from J, the junction kept 4 bases outside the gene matches. Germline CDR1 and CDR2: SEHNR and FQNEAQ (reference sequence). The CDR3 is CASSSRDSNTGELFF. The CDR3 DNA reads as TGTGCCAGCAGCTCCCGGGACAGCAACACCGGGGAGCTGTTTTTT. The variable domain in full, with the rest retrieved from reference TRBV7-9 and TRBJ2-2, is DTGVSQNPRHKITKRGQNVTFRCDPISEHNRLYWYRQTLGQGPEFLTYFQNEAQLEKSRLLSDRFSAERPKGSFSTLEIQRTEQGDSAMYLCASSSRDSNTGELFFGEGSRLTVL.

This clone has just a few counts. The sample has other DNA sequences that encode this CDR3 too. CDR3: CASSLPTGGEETQYF. The CDR3 DNA reads as TGCGCCAGCAGCTTGCCGACAGGGGGCGAGGAGACCCAGTACTTC. This chain joins TRBV5-1 and TRBJ2-5; 10 bases are a match to TRBD1. Germline assignment: CDR1 SGHRS and CDR2 YFSETQ. The CDR3 is 15 residues long. The V gene end was trimmed by 1 base and the J gene end by 5 bases; junction bases not matched to a gene: 5.

This clone was recorded at least ten times. The sample holds other DNA sequences that translate to the same CDR3. The chain uses TRBV19 and TRBJ2-7, with TRBD2 matching 9 bases. The CDR3 loop spans 14 amino acids. The germline gives CDR1 LNHDA, CDR2 SQIVND (reference sequence). J lost 1 base, V lost 2 bases, and 0 bases had no gene match. CDR3 DNA sequence: TGTGCCAGTAGTATAACTAGCGGGTCCTACGAGCAGTACTTC. Its protein is CASSITSGSYEQYF. The whole variable domain, filled in from reference TRBV19 and TRBJ2-7, reads DGGITQSPKYLFRKEGQNVTLSCEQNLNHDAMYWYRQDPGQGLRLIYYSQIVNDFQKGDIAEGYSVSREKKESFPLTVTSAQKNPTAFYLCASSITSGSYEQYFGPGTRLTVT.

The chain recombines TRBV10-2 with TRBJ1-3; a weak D match, TRBD1 (5 bases). The CDR3 totals 14 residues. The germline V gene encodes CDR1 WSHSY and CDR2 SAAADI. V was cut by 9 bases and J by 2 bases, with 14 bases left in between. CDR3 DNA: TGCGCCAGTACCCTGGGGGTAGCTGGAAACACCATATATTTT. Residues: CASTLGVAGNTIYF.